This T cell receptor beta chain was sequenced for a study of PD-1 blockade in classical Hodgkin lymphoma. Relapse after autologous stem cell transplantation occurred in every patient, and brentuximab vedotin exposure varied. The data were produced by immunoSEQ multiplex PCR, yet TCRdb's version contains in-frame clones alone and is incomplete. Of almost 85,000 clones in the sample, around nine tenths were seen once. Germline V lookup: CDR1 SGHDT, CDR2 YYEEEE. The CDR3 covers 16 residues. The ends lost 4 bases at V and 3 bases at J; junction bases unmatched: 10. The material sequenced was peripheral blood mononuclear cells (PBMCs), taken at baseline. The chain recombines TRBV5-6 with TRBJ1-5, with 7 bases that match TRBD1. This clonotype originated in a human donor with classical Hodgkin lymphoma. The CDR3 loop is CASSTRDSPFNQPQHF. The CDR3 nucleotides read TGTGCCAGCAGCACCCGGGACAGCCCATTCAATCAGCCCCAGCATTTT.